A single sample gave rise to the 20 T cell receptor beta chains below, sequenced in a study of T cell responses to AZD1222 COVID-19 vaccine. Sequencing used immunoSEQ multiplex PCR; TCRdb keeps in-frame clones, though not all of them. In the table there are about 160,000 clones, approximately 90% of which are singletons. The sample consisted of peripheral blood, taken 28 days after the second AZD1222 dose. All receptors derive from an adult who received the AZD1222 COVID-19 vaccine.

This clone is a singleton in its sample. The V call is TRBV7-6, the J call TRBJ2-2; either TRBD1 or TRBD2 may fit D (5 bases each). Germline V lookup: CDR1 SGHVS, CDR2 FNYEAQ. The CDR3 is 16 residues long. The V and J ends lost 4 bases and 10 bases respectively, with 22 bases between them. CDR3 sequence: CASSSSRDQRRLELFF. The CDR3 DNA is TGTGCCAGCAGCTCAAGCCGGGACCAACGGAGGCTGGAGCTGTTTTTT.

A few counts support this clone. CDR3 in DNA: TGTGCCAGCAAAGCAGGACAGGGGTCCACTGAAGCTTTCTTT. It specifies CASKAGQGSTEAFF. The chain is built from TRBV6-5 and TRBJ1-1; 9 nucleotides agree with TRBD1. The germline gives CDR1 MNHEY, CDR2 SVGAGI. The CDR3 length is 14 residues. V trimming: 7 bases; J trimming: 4 bases; junction bases outside the gene matches: 7.

The chain is built from TRBV2 and TRBJ1-1; D is perhaps TRBD1 (5 bases). The V gene's germline CDR1 is SNHLY and CDR2 FYNNEI. The CDR3 covers 13 residues. The V end was cut by 1 base, the J end by 4 bases, with 7 bases between. The CDR3 region has the DNA TGTGCCAGCAGTGAAGGCAGGGCCACTGAAGCTTTCTTT. It is translated as CASSEGRATEAFF.

The chain couples TRBV21-1 to TRBJ1-6. TRBV21-1 is tagged as a pseudogene. CDR3 length: 21 amino acids. The CDR3 sequence is CASSRGGAGSTRPSGNSPLHF. In DNA form, the CDR3 reads TGTGCCAGCTCGAGGGGAGGGGCAGGGAGTACTCGGCCTTCAGGGAATTCACCCCTCCACTTT.

The chain has TRBV30 and TRBJ1-1; no definite D call. CDR3 length equals 11 residues. In germline, CDR1 is GTSNPN, CDR2 SVGIG (reference sequence). With 0 bases removed from V and 3 bases from J, the gap between germline ends came to 2 bases. DNA of the CDR3: TGTGCCTGGAGTGTGGACACTGAAGCTTTCTTT. It specifies CAWSVDTEAFF.

The chain recombines TRBV14 with TRBJ2-7; no clear D. Germline values: CDR1 SGHDN, CDR2 FVKESK. The CDR3 runs to 15 residues. Between the trimmed V and J ends, which lost 1 base and 6 bases, there was a span of 16 bases. In nucleotides, the CDR3 is TGTGCCAGCAGCCAAGCCCGGGTGAGCCTTATCGAGCAGTACTTC. Its protein product is CASSQARVSLIEQYF.

Here the CDR3 DNA reads TGTGCCAGCAGCCTAAACATAGGGAGCGGCCAAGAGACCCAGTACTTC. It codes for CASSLNIGSGQETQYF. The V gene is TRBV7-8, the J gene TRBJ2-5, with a tentative D call TRBD2 (5 bases). Germline lookup yields CDR1 SGHVS and CDR2 FQNEAQ. This CDR3 contains 16 residues. Trimming cost V 5 bases and J 1 base, with 17 bases left between them.

The chain links TRBV9 to TRBJ1-1, with D unclear. Trimming took 0 bases from V and 4 from J, leaving 10 bases between them. CDR1 and CDR2 (germline): SGDLS, YYNGEE. CDR3 length: 14 amino acids. The CDR3 bases are TGTGCCAGCAGCGTAGAAGGGCTGGGCACTGAAGCTTTCTTT. It translates to CASSVEGLGTEAFF.

As DNA, the CDR3 is TGTGCCAGCAGCCCAAACGTAGGGGGGGCGGCTGGGGCCAACGTCCTGACTTTC. This encodes CASSPNVGGAAGANVLTF. V is TRBV7-9 and J is TRBJ2-6; D is possibly TRBD2 (7 bases). This CDR3 comprises 18 residues. V was pared by 5 bases and J by 2 bases, with 19 bases between. Germline CDR1 reads SEHNR; CDR2 reads FQNEAQ (reference sequence).

The chain employs TRBV12-2 and TRBJ2-3; the table's D call, TRBD2, has no DNA check behind it. TRBV12-2 corresponds to a pseudogene. The CDR3 length is 17 residues. Written as DNA, the CDR3 is TGTGCAAGTCGCTTAATGGCTGGCCTAGCGGACACAGATACGCAGTATTTT. Translation: CASRLMAGLADTDTQYF.

The rearrangement joins TRBV15 to TRBJ1-4, with a possible D match to TRBD1 (5 bases). The CDR3 spans 13 residues. Germline CDR1 reads LNHNV; CDR2 reads YYDKDF (reference sequence). V lost 5 bases to trimming and J lost 10 bases, with 14 bases between them. The CDR3: CATSVGTYRKLFF. Here the CDR3 DNA reads TGTGCCACCAGCGTAGGGACTTACCGAAAACTGTTTTTT.

The rearrangement links TRBV27 to TRBJ1-6, with a weak D call TRBD1 (5 bases). V was trimmed by 5 bases and J by 2 bases, leaving 13 bases between them. The germline V gene has CDR1 MNHEY and CDR2 SMNVEV (reference sequence). This CDR3 contains 16 residues. CDR3 bases: TGTGCCAGCAGTCGAAGGGGAGGGACCTATAATTCACCCCTCCACTTT. This gives the protein CASSRRGGTYNSPLHF.

The chain links TRBV11-3 to TRBJ2-7; 8 bases fit TRBD2. The CDR3 has 13 amino acids. CDR1 is SGHNT and CDR2 is YENEEA in the germline V gene. The V and J ends lost 6 bases and 6 bases, in that order; junction bases with no gene match: 7. CDR3 loop: CASSFDAGGEQYF. CDR3 bases: TGTGCCAGCAGTTTCGACGCGGGGGGCGAGCAGTACTTC.

CDR3 bases: TGTGCCAGCTCACCACAATCCCAGGGGCAAGTGAACACTGAAGCTTTCTTT. Protein: CASSPQSQGQVNTEAFF. This chain uses TRBV18 with TRBJ1-1, with D possibly matching TRBD1 (6 bases). Trimming pared 1 base from V and 0 bases from J, leaving 15 bases between. This CDR3 has 17 residues. The V gene's germline CDR1 is KGHSH and CDR2 LQKENI.

V usage is TRBV7-8 and J usage is TRBJ2-2, with 7 positions matching TRBD2. With V trimmed by 9 bases and J by 7 bases, 17 bases remained unmatched. This CDR3 spans 16 amino acids. The V gene's germline CDR1 is SGHVS and CDR2 FQNEAQ. The CDR3 DNA reads as TGTGCCAGTCGTTCGTTGGGGGAGGGCCCCTTCGGGGAGCTGTTTTTT. This codes for CASRSLGEGPFGELFF.

The chain has TRBV6-1 and TRBJ1-2; D is perhaps TRBD1 (5 bases). V dropped 0 bases and J dropped 5 bases, with 13 bases sitting between them. CDR1 MNHNS and CDR2 SASEGT come from the germline V gene. CDR3 length equals 15 residues. The chain's CDR3 is CASSEARPGRYGYTF. The DNA of the CDR3 is TGTGCCAGCAGTGAAGCGAGGCCGGGACGGTATGGCTACACCTTC.

The rearrangement joins TRBV7-9 to TRBJ2-7; D remains unclear. The V gene's germline CDR1 is SEHNR and CDR2 FQNEAQ (reference sequence). The CDR3 length is 11 residues. Between the trimmed V and J ends, which lost 4 bases and 6 bases, there was a span of 7 bases. The CDR3 region has the DNA TGTGCCAGCAGCTCCCTAGGCGAGCAGTACTTC. As protein: CASSSLGEQYF.

Points on this clone: Other DNA sequences in this sample translate to the same CDR3. This chain joins TRBV4-1 and TRBJ2-7; tentatively, D is TRBD1 (6 bases). Germline lookup yields CDR1 MGHRA and CDR2 YSYEKL. Trimming shortened V by 1 base and J by 1 base, and 17 bases separated the two germline ends. The CDR3 is 17 residues long. The DNA for the CDR3 is TGCGCCAGCAGCCAAGGGACAGCATCGTTTCGTTCCTACGAGCAGTACTTC. Protein: CASSQGTASFRSYEQYF.

The rearrangement joins TRBV2 to TRBJ2-6; tentative D call: TRBD1 (6 bases). The V gene's germline CDR1 is SNHLY and CDR2 FYNNEI. The CDR3 length is 15 residues. The germline V and J ends were trimmed by 5 bases and 2 bases, with 10 bases remaining between them. The CDR3: CASSTQGAGANVLTF. The CDR3 DNA follows: TGTGCCAGCAGTACACAGGGAGCTGGGGCCAACGTCCTGACTTTC.

The chain has TRBV18 and TRBJ1-2; D is ambiguous. Germline assignment: CDR1 KGHSH and CDR2 LQKENI. The CDR3 has 18 residues. V was pared by 0 bases and J by 5 bases, with 22 bases between. The CDR3 sequence is CASSPPQSGREARYGYTF. CDR3 bases: TGTGCCAGCTCACCACCGCAAAGCGGGCGCGAAGCTCGTTATGGCTACACCTTC.